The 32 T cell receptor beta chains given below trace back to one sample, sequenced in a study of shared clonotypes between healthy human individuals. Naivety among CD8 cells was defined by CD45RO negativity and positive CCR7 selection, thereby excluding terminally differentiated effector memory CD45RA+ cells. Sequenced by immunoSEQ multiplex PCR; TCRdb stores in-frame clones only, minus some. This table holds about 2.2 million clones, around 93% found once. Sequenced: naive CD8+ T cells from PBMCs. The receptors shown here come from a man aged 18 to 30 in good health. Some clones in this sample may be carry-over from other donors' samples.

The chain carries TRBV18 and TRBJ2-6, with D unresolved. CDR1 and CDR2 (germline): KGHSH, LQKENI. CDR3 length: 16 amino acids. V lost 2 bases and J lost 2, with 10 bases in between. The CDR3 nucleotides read TGTGCCAGCTCACCAGGCCCTTCCACTGGGGCCAACGTCCTGACTTTC. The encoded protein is CASSPGPSTGANVLTF.

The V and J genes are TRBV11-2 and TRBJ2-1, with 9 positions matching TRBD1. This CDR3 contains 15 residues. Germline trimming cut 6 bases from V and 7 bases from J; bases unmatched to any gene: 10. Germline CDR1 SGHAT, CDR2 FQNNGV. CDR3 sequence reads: CASSSTGGAGNEQFF. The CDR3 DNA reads TGTGCCAGCAGTAGCACAGGGGGCGCAGGTAATGAGCAGTTCTTC.

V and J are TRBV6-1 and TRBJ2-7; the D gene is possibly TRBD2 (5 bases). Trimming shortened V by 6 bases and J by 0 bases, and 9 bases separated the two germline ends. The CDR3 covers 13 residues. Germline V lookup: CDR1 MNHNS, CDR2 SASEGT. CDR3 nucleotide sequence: TGTGCCAGCAGAGCAGCGGTCTCCTACGAGCAGTACTTC. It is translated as CASRAAVSYEQYF.

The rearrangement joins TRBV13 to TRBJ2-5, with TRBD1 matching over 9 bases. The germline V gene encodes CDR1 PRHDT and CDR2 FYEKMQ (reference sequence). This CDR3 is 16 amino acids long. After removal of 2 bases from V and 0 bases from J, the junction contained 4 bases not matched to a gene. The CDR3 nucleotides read TGTGCCAGCAGCTTAACGGGACAGGGCCACCAAGAGACCCAGTACTTC. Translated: CASSLTGQGHQETQYF.

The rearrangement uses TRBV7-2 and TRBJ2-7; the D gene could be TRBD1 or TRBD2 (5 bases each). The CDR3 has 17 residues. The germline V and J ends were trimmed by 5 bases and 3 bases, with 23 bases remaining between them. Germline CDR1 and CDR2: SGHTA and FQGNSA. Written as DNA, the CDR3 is TGTGCCAGCAGCCTAACATACAGGAGAGGGCTCCACTACGAGCAGTACTTC. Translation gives CASSLTYRRGLHYEQYF.

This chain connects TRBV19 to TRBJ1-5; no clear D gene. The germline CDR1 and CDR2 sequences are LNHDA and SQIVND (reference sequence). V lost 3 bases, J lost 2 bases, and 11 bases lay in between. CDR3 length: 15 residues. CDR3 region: CASSMSGFGNQPQHF. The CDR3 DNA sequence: TGTGCCAGTAGTATGTCGGGTTTTGGCAATCAGCCCCAGCATTTT.

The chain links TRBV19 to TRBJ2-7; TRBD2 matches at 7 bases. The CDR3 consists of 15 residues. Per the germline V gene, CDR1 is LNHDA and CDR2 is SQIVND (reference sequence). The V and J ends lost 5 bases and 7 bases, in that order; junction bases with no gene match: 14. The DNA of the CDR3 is TGTGCCAGTAGTTTTGGGGGGGGTACACTTCAAGAGCAGTACTTC. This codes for CASSFGGGTLQEQYF. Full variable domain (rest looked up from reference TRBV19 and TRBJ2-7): DGGITQSPKYLFRKEGQNVTLSCEQNLNHDAMYWYRQDPGQGLRLIYYSQIVNDFQKGDIAEGYSVSREKKESFPLTVTSAQKNPTAFYLCASSFGGGTLQEQYFGPGTRLTVT.

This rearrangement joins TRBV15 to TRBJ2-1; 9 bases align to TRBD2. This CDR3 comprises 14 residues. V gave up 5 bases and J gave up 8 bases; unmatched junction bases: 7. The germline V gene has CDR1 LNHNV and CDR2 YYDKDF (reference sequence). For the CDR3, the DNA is TGTGCCACCAGCGACTCGACTAGCGGACATGAGCAGTTCTTC. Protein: CATSDSTSGHEQFF.

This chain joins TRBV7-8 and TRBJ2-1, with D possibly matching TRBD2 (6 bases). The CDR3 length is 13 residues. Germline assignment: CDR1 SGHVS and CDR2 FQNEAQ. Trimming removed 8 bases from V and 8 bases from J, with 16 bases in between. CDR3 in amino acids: CASAQNSGDEQFF. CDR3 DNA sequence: TGTGCCAGCGCCCAAAACTCGGGGGATGAGCAGTTCTTC.

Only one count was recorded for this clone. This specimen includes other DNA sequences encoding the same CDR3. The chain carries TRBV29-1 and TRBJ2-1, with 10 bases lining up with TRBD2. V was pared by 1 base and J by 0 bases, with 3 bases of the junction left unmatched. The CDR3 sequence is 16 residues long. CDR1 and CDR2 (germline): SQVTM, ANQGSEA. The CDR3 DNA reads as TGCAGCGTTGAAGGACTAGCGGGCCTCTCCTACAATGAGCAGTTCTTC. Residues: CSVEGLAGLSYNEQFF.

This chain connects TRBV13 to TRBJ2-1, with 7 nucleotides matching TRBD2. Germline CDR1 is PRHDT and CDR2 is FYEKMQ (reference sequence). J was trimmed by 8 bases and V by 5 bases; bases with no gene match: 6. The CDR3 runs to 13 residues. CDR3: CASSKRTRDEQFF. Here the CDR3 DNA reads TGTGCCAGCAGCAAAAGGACTAGAGATGAGCAGTTCTTC.

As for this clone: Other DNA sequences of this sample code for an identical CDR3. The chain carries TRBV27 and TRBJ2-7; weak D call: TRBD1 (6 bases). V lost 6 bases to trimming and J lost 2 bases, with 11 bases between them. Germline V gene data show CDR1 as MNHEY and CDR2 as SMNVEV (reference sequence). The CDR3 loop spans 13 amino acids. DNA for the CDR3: TGTGCCAGCAGCTCCAGGGGCCCCTACGAGCAGTACTTC. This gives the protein CASSSRGPYEQYF.

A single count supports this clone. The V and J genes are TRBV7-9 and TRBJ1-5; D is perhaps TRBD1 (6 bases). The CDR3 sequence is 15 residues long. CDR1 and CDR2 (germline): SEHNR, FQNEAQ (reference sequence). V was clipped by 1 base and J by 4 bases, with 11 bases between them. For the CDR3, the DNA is TGTGCCAGCAGCTTAGTTGGGGGGCCAAATCAGCCCCAGCATTTT. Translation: CASSLVGGPNQPQHF. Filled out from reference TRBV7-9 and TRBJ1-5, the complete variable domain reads DTGVSQNPRHKITKRGQNVTFRCDPISEHNRLYWYRQTLGQGPEFLTYFQNEAQLEKSRLLSDRFSAERPKGSFSTLEIQRTEQGDSAMYLCASSLVGGPNQPQHFGDGTRLSIL.

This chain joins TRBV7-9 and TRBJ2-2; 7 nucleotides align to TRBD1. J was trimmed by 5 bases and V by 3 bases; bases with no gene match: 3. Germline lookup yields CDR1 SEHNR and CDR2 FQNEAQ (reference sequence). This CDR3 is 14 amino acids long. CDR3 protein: CASSLTGLTGELFF. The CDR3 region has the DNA TGTGCCAGCAGCTTGACAGGGCTAACCGGGGAGCTGTTTTTT.

The CDR3 here is CASSSARGQKDTQYF. CDR3 DNA: TGTGCCAGCAGTTCCGCCAGGGGGCAGAAAGATACGCAGTATTTT. The V call is TRBV27, the J call TRBJ2-3; 8 bases match TRBD1. After removal of 4 bases from V and 5 bases from J, the junction contained 8 bases not matched to a gene. Looked up from germline, CDR1 is MNHEY and CDR2 is SMNVEV (reference sequence). The CDR3 spans 15 residues.

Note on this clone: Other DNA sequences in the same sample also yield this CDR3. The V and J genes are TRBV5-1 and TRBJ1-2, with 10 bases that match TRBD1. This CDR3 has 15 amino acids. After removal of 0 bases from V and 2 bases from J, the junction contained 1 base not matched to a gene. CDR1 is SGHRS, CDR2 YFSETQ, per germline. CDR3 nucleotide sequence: TGCGCCAGCAGCTTGGGGACAGGGGGAAACTATGGCTACACCTTC. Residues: CASSLGTGGNYGYTF.

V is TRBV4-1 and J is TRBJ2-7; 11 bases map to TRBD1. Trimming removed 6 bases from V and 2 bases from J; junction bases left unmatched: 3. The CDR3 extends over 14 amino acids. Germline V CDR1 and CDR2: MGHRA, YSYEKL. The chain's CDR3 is CASSRTGGPYEQYF. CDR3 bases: TGCGCCAGCAGTCGGACAGGGGGCCCCTACGAGCAGTACTTC.

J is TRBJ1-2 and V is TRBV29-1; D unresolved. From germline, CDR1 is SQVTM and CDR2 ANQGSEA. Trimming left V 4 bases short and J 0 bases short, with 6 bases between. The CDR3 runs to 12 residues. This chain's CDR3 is CSVVSSNYGYTF. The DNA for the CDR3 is TGCAGCGTTGTATCCTCTAACTATGGCTACACCTTC.

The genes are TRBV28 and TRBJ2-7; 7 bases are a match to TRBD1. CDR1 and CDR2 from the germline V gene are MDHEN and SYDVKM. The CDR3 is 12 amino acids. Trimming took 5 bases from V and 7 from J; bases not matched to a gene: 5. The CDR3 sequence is CASSTRQGEQYF. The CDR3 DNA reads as TGTGCCAGCAGTACGCGACAGGGAGAGCAGTACTTC.

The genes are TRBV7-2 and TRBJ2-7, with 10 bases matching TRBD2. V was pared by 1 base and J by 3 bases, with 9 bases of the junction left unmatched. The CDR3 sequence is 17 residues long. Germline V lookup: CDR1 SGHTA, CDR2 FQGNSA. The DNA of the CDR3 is TGTGCCAGCAGCTTAGAGCGACTAGCGGGCTGGGGCTACGAGCAGTACTTC. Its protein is CASSLERLAGWGYEQYF. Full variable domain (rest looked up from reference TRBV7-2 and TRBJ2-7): GAGVSQSPSNKVTEKGKDVELRCDPISGHTALYWYRQSLGQGLEFLIYFQGNSAPDKSGLPSDRFSAERTGGSVSTLTIQRTQQEDSAVYLCASSLERLAGWGYEQYFGPGTRLTVT.

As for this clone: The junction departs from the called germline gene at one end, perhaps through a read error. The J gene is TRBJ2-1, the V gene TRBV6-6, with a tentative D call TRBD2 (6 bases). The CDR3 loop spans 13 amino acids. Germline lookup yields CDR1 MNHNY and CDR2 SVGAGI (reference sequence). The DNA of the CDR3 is TGTGCCAGCAATTCTCTCCGGGAGAATGCGCAGTTCTTC. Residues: CASNSLRENAQFF.

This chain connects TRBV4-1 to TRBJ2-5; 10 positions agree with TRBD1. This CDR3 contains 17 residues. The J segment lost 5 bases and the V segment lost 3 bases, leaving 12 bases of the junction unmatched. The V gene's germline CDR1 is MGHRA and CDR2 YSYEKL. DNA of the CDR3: TGCGCCAGCAGCCAGAGGGTACCGACAGGGGGCGATGAGACCCAGTACTTC. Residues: CASSQRVPTGGDETQYF.

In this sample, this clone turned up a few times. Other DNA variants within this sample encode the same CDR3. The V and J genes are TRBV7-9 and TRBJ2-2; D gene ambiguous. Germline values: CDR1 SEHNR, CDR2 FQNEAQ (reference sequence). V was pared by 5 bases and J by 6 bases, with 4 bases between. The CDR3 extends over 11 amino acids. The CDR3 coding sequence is TGTGCCAGCAGCCCCTCCGGGGAGCTGTTTTTT. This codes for CASSPSGELFF.

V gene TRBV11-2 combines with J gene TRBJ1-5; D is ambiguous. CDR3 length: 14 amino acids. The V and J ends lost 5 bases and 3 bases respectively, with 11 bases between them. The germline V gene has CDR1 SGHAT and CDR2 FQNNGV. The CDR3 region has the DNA TGTGCCAGCAGCCCGCGCCATTCCAATCAGCCCCAGCATTTT. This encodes CASSPRHSNQPQHF.

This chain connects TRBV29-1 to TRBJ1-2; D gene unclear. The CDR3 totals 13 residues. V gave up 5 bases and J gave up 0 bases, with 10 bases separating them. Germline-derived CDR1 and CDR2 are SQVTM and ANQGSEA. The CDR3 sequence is CSVRGVPNYGYTF. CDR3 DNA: TGCAGCGTTCGTGGGGTGCCTAACTATGGCTACACCTTC.

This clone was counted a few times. This CDR3 is CASKPPEAFF. The DNA for the CDR3 is TGTGCCAGCAAACCACCTGAAGCTTTCTTT. This chain connects TRBV2 to TRBJ1-1; D gene ambiguous. The CDR3 extends over 10 amino acids. The germline V gene has CDR1 SNHLY and CDR2 FYNNEI. The V end was cut by 7 bases, the J end by 6 bases, with 6 bases between.

The CDR3 sequence: CASSLRGQLRRYEQYF. For the CDR3, the DNA is TGTGCCAGCAGTTTAAGGGGACAGTTGCGTCGGTACGAGCAGTACTTC. The V call is TRBV28, the J call TRBJ2-7, with 7 nucleotides matching TRBD1. The J segment lost 4 bases and the V segment lost 2 bases, leaving 11 bases of the junction unmatched. CDR3 length equals 16 residues. From germline, CDR1 is MDHEN and CDR2 SYDVKM.

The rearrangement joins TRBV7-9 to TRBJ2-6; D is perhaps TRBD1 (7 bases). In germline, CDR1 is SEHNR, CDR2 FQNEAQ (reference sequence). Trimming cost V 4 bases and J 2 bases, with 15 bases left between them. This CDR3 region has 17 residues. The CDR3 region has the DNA TGTGCCAGCAGCTCGCGACAGGGAGGCACTGGGGCCAACGTCCTGACTTTC. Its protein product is CASSSRQGGTGANVLTF.

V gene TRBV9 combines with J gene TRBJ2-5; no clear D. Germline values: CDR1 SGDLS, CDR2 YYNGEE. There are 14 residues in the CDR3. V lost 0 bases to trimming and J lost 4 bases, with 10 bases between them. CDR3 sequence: CASSVVAGGETQYF. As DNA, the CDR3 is TGTGCCAGCAGCGTAGTTGCAGGTGGAGAGACCCAGTACTTC.

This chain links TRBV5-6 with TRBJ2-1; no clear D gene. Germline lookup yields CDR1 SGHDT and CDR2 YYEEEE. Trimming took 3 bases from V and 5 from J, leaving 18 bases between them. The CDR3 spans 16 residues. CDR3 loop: CASSSLAKVLNNEQFF. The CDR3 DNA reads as TGTGCCAGCAGCTCCCTTGCGAAAGTCTTGAACAATGAGCAGTTCTTC.

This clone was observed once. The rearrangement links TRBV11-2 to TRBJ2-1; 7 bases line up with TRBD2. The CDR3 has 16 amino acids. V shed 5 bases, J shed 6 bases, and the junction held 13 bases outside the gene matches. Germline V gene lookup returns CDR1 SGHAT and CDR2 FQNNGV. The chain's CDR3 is CASSLLLAERGNEQFF. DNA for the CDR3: TGTGCCAGCAGCCTCCTTCTAGCGGAGCGGGGCAATGAGCAGTTCTTC. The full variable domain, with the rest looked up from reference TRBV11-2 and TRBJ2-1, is EAGVAQSPRYKIIEKRQSVAFWCNPISGHATLYWYQQILGQGPKLLIQFQNNGVVDDSQLPKDRFSAERLKGVDSTLKIQPAKLEDSAVYLCASSLLLAERGNEQFFGPGTRLTVL.

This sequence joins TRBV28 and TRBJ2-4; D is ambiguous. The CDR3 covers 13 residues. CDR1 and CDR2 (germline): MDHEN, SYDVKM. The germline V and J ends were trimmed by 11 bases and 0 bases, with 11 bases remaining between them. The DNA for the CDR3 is TGTGCCTCCGACACAGTAGCCAAAAACATTCAGTACTTC. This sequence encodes CASDTVAKNIQYF. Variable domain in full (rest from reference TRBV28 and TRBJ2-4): DVKVTQSSRYLVKRTGEKVFLECVQDMDHENMFWYRQDPGLGLRLIYFSYDVKMKEKGDIPEGYSVSREKKERFSLILESASTNQTSMYLCASDTVAKNIQYFGAGTRLSVL.